This T cell receptor beta chain was recorded in a study of T cells after yellow fever vaccination. General observations from the study: Detected again after the booster were most primary-vaccination clones, at 96% CD4 and 70% to 90% CD8. Compared with primary, the secondary response was weaker and peaked at day 5, not 15.

Unmatched junction bases numbered 8, after V lost 5 bases and J lost 5 bases. The CDR3 is 14 residues long. Germline V CDR1 and CDR2: MNHEY, SMNVEV (reference sequence). As concerns this clonotype: Its antigen is still unknown. This may stem from a read error, because a much larger clone lies one nucleotide away.

TCRdb passed the 5' RACE reads through MiXCR, listing each CDR3 protein once. The table lists about 57,000 distinct CDR3 sequences, roughly 7.4% of them singletons. This chain uses TRBV27 with TRBJ2-7, with 8 bases that match TRBD1. Source: CD8+ T cells sorted from PBMCs, taken 15 days after the yellow fever booster vaccination. The clonotype comes from a young man who received the YFV17D yellow fever vaccine. The CDR3 sequence is CASSVGTGANEQYF. The CDR3 region has the DNA TGTGCCAGCAGTGTCGGGACAGGTGCCAACGAGCAGTACTTC.